One sample yielded the 17 T cell receptor beta chains listed below, sequenced in a study of beta chain features in type 1 diabetes. Every isolated RNA sample was fully reverse transcribed, so sequencing captured expressed TCRB transcripts. Clones were read by immunoSEQ multiplex PCR, and TCRdb kept only the in-frame ones, dropping some. The sample contains around 240,000 clones, over 9.5% of which appear only once. The sample consisted of naive CD4+ T cells from blood. These receptors were collected from a woman in her late teens or twenties in good health.

This clone has only a few counts. This chain uses TRBV5-4 with TRBJ1-2; 7 bases are a match to TRBD1. The CDR3 runs 14 residues. The junction had 8 bases not matched to a gene; V was cut back by 5 bases and J by 4 bases. In germline, CDR1 is SGHNT, CDR2 YYREEE (reference sequence). The CDR3 reads CASRTRQGGYGYTF. Written as DNA, the CDR3 is TGTGCCAGCAGAACACGACAGGGTGGCTATGGCTACACCTTC.

The genes are TRBV7-3 and TRBJ2-3; a possible D gene is TRBD1 (6 bases). Trimming cost V 5 bases and J 3 bases, with 15 bases left between them. The CDR3 has 15 residues. In germline, CDR1 is SGHTA, CDR2 FQGTGA. DNA for the CDR3: TGTGCCAGCAGCCCAGCAGGGGCGGAAACAGATACGCAGTATTTT. Protein sequence: CASSPAGAETDTQYF.

This chain uses TRBV5-1 with TRBJ2-7; 9 bases match TRBD1. CDR3 length: 15 amino acids. V dropped 3 bases and J dropped 3; count of bases not matched to a gene: 7. The germline V gene has CDR1 SGHRS and CDR2 YFSETQ. The CDR3 reads CASSSGTGIFYEQYF. For the CDR3, the DNA is TGCGCCAGCAGCTCCGGGACAGGGATCTTCTACGAGCAGTACTTC.

This clone was observed a handful of times. The J gene is TRBJ2-2, the V gene TRBV5-1; no definite D call. The CDR3 sequence is 15 residues long. V was clipped by 2 bases and J by 1 base, with 9 bases between them. Germline loops: CDR1 SGHRS, CDR2 YFSETQ. The CDR3 DNA is TGCGCCAGCAGCTTCGACTTCGTGAACACCGGGGAGCTGTTTTTT. The encoded protein is CASSFDFVNTGELFF.

Here the CDR3 DNA reads TGTGCCACCAGCGTACAGGGGGCGGAGGGCTACACCTTC. Translating gives CATSVQGAEGYTF. The chain carries TRBV15 and TRBJ1-2, with 9 bases lining up with TRBD1. Germline assignment: CDR1 LNHNV and CDR2 YYDKDF (reference sequence). The trim removed 5 bases at V and 8 bases at J, leaving 6 bases unmatched. This CDR3 contains 13 residues.

This clone was observed a handful of times. The chain employs TRBV5-1 and TRBJ2-4; 11 nucleotides match TRBD1. J gave up 7 bases and V 4 bases, and 4 bases lay outside the gene matches. Germline V lookup: CDR1 SGHRS, CDR2 YFSETQ. CDR3 length equals 14 residues. The CDR3 nucleotides are TGCGCCAGCAGCACGGGACAGGGGGTCAACATTCAGTACTTC. This translates into CASSTGQGVNIQYF.

This clone was observed a few times. This sequence joins TRBV7-9 and TRBJ2-2, with TRBD1 as a possible D gene (6 bases). Germline values: CDR1 SEHNR, CDR2 FQNEAQ (reference sequence). V was pared by 7 bases and J by 4 bases, with 19 bases between. The CDR3 sequence is 16 residues long. DNA for the CDR3: TGTGCCAGCAAAATCCGGCAGGGGACGGGCACCGGGGAGCTGTTTTTT. It is translated as CASKIRQGTGTGELFF.

V and J are TRBV9 and TRBJ1-2, with TRBD1 matching over 8 bases. V shed 4 bases, J shed 1 base, and the junction held 12 bases outside the gene matches. This CDR3 has 17 residues. Germline loops: CDR1 SGDLS, CDR2 YYNGEE. The DNA of the CDR3 is TGTGCCAGCAGCCCCCGGACAGGGCTGGCGTATAACTATGGCTACACCTTC. It encodes CASSPRTGLAYNYGYTF.

This clone was recorded a few times. The V call is TRBV7-2, the J call TRBJ1-2; the D gene is possibly TRBD1 (5 bases). This CDR3 has 14 residues. The V end was cut by 8 bases, the J end by 4 bases, with 17 bases between. Germline loops: CDR1 SGHTA, CDR2 FQGNSA. This CDR3 reads CASSPGGGGYGYTF. CDR3 DNA: TGTGCCAGCTCACCGGGGGGGGGTGGCTATGGCTACACCTTC.

There are a few counts of this clone. V is TRBV6-1 and J is TRBJ2-7, with D uncertain. The length of the CDR3 is 14 residues. V was cut by 4 bases and J by 2 bases, with 12 bases left in between. Germline CDR1 reads MNHNS; CDR2 reads SASEGT. The CDR3 spells CASSVEGGTYEQYF. Written as DNA, the CDR3 is TGTGCCAGCAGTGTAGAAGGCGGAACCTACGAGCAGTACTTC.

The J gene is TRBJ2-7, the V gene TRBV6-1; D may be TRBD2 (6 bases). This CDR3 comprises 15 residues. Germline V gene sequence: CDR1 MNHNS, CDR2 SASEGT. V lost 6 bases to trimming and J lost 2 bases, with 17 bases between them. Here the CDR3 DNA reads TGTGCCAGCAGACCCGGGGGAGCGGGCCCCTACGAGCAGTACTTC. Translated, it gives CASRPGGAGPYEQYF.

This clone was recorded a few times. The V and J genes are TRBV5-6 and TRBJ2-3, with 7 bases aligning to TRBD1. With V trimmed by 4 bases and J by 0 bases, 8 bases remained unmatched. CDR1 and CDR2 from the germline V gene are SGHDT and YYEEEE. This CDR3 spans 16 amino acids. The CDR3 sequence is CASSTWTGASTDTQYF. The CDR3 DNA sequence: TGTGCCAGCAGCACTTGGACAGGCGCGAGCACAGATACGCAGTATTTT.

The gene calls are TRBV25-1 and TRBJ1-4; perhaps TRBD1 as D (5 bases). The CDR3 has 13 residues. V was shortened by 7 bases and J by 4 bases, with 10 bases between the two germline ends. Germline V CDR1 and CDR2: MGHDK, SYGVNS. In nucleotides, the CDR3 is TGTGCCAGCAAGGGGATGGGTAATGAAAAACTGTTTTTT. Translated: CASKGMGNEKLFF.

This clone was seen only a few times. V usage is TRBV15 and J usage is TRBJ2-1; D perhaps matches TRBD2 (6 bases). This CDR3 is 17 amino acids long. The V gene's germline CDR1 is LNHNV and CDR2 YYDKDF (reference sequence). The V end was cut by 1 base, the J end by 8 bases, with 21 bases between. CDR3 in DNA: TGTGCCACCAGCAGAGTCCCACGGGAGAGTGGTTTCGATGAGCAGTTCTTC. As protein: CATSRVPRESGFDEQFF. Drawing the rest from reference TRBV15 and TRBJ2-1, the complete variable domain is DAMVIQNPRYQVTQFGKPVTLSCSQTLNHNVMYWYQQKSSQAPKLLFHYYDKDFNNEADTPDNFQSRRPNTSFCFLDIRSPGLGDTAMYLCATSRVPRESGFDEQFFGPGTRLTVL.

The chain carries TRBV10-2 and TRBJ1-1, with TRBD1 as a possible D gene (6 bases). Germline V gene lookup returns CDR1 WSHSY and CDR2 SAAADI. V was shortened by 2 bases and J by 5 bases, with 15 bases between the two germline ends. This CDR3 contains 15 residues. CDR3: CASSEGGRGRTEAFF. CDR3 sequence (DNA): TGCGCCAGCAGTGAGGGGGGCAGGGGAAGGACTGAAGCTTTCTTT.

The rearrangement joins TRBV18 to TRBJ2-5, with D uncertain. The CDR3 spans 14 residues. Germline lookup yields CDR1 KGHSH and CDR2 LQKENI. Trimming removed 0 bases from V and 5 bases from J, with 10 bases in between. The chain's CDR3 is CASSPPTVRETQYF. CDR3 DNA sequence: TGTGCCAGCTCACCACCCACAGTTCGCGAGACCCAGTACTTC.

This clone was observed a single time. The rearrangement uses TRBV27 and TRBJ2-4; TRBD1 matches at 8 bases. The CDR3 runs to 14 residues. The germline V gene has CDR1 MNHEY and CDR2 SMNVEV (reference sequence). V was pared by 6 bases and J by 6 bases, with 7 bases of the junction left unmatched. For the CDR3, the DNA is TGTGCCAGCAGGGCTACAGGGGGGACAAACATTCAGTACTTC. It codes for CASRATGGTNIQYF.